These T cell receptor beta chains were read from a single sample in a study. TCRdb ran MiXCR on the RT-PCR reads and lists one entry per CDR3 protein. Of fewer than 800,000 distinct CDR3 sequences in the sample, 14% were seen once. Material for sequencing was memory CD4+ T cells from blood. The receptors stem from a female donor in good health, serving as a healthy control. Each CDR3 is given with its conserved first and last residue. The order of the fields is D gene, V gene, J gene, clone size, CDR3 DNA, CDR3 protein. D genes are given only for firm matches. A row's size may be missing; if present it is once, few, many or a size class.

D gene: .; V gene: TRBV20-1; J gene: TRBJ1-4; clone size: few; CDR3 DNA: TGCAGTGCGCGACGCGGGGTTCAAACACAAGGAAAACTGTTTTTT; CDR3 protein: CSARRGVQTQGKLFF
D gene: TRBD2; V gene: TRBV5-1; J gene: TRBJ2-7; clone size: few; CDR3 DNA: TGCGCCAGCAGCACCAGACTAGCGGGAGGGCCGGCCTACGAGCAGTACTTC; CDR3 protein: CASSTRLAGGPAYEQYF
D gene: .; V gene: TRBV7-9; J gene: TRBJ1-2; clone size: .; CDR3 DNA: TGTGCCAGCAGCTTGGCTGGGACAAATTCGATGGGTCATGGCTACACCTTC; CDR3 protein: CASSLAGTNSMGHGYTF
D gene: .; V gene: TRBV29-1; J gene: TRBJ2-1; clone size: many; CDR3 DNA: TGCAGCGTTGGACTCCCGATCGACAATGAGCAGTTCTTC; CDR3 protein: CSVGLPIDNEQFF
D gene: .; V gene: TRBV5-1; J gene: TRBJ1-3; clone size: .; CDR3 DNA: TGCGCCAGCAGTTGGACAGTCCAAAGCTCTGGAAACACCATATATTTT; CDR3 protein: CASSWTVQSSGNTIYF
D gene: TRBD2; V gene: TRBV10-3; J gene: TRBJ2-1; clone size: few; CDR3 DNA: TGTGCCATCAGTGAGTCGGGGGCGGGAGGGCCAAAGAATGAGCAGTTCTTC; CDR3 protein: CAISESGAGGPKNEQFF
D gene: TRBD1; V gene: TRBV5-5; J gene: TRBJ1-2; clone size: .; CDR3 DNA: TGTGCCAGCAGCCTAAATGACAGGGCTAGGAGTTATGGCTACACCTTC; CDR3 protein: CASSLNDRARSYGYTF
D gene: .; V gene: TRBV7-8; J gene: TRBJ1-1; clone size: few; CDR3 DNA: TGTGCCACCGTATTTTCGGGGGGCACTGAAGCTTTCTTT; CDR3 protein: CATVFSGGTEAFF
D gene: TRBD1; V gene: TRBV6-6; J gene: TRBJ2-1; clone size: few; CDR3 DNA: TGTGCCAGCAGGAGGACAGGGGCCGACGATGAGCAGTTCTTC; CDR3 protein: CASRRTGADDEQFF
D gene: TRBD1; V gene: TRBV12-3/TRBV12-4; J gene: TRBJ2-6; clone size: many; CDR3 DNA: TGTGCCAGCAGTCTCAGGGGGCAAGGGGCCAACGTCCTGACTTTC; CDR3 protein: CASSLRGQGANVLTF
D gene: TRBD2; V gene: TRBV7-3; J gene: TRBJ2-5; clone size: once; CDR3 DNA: TGTGCGAGCAGCCAAGGGGAGGGGGAGACCCAGTACTTC; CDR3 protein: CASSQGEGETQYF
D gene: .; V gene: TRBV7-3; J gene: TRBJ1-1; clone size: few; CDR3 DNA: TGTGCCAGCAGCCGGAATTCTTACACTGAAGCTTTCTTT; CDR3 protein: CASSRNSYTEAFF
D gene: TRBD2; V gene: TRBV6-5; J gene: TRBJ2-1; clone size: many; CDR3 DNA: TGTGCCAGCAGTGGCGGGAGTCCCTCCTACAATGAGCAGTTCTTC; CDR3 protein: CASSGGSPSYNEQFF